This TCR beta chain comes out of a study of T cells in Graves' hyperthyroidism and ophthalmopathy. Amplification yielded TCR beta CDR3 regions, with RNA transcripts as the source. The HTBI primer set was used in a first-round RT-PCR of the TCR CDR3. Each CDR3 protein gets one entry after TCRdb re-called the multiplex PCR reads with MiXCR. The table shows some 490,000 distinct CDR3 sequences, with around a fifth occurring only once. Pregnant or lactating patients were excluded, as were those with uncontrolled infection or other autoimmune disease. The CDR3 extends over 13 amino acids. Trimming removed 0 bases from V and 10 bases from J; junction bases left unmatched: 3. Germline assignment: CDR1 LGHDT and CDR2 YNNKEL (reference sequence).

The chain has TRBV3-1 and TRBJ2-1; 7 bases map to TRBD1. The receptor was derived from a woman in her seventies with Graves' ophthalmopathy. Sequencing was done on a sample of blood. This CDR3 reads CASSQDGTAEQFF. In DNA, the CDR3 is TGTGCCAGCAGCCAAGACGGGACAGCGGAGCAGTTCTTC.